One T cell receptor (beta chain) is described in this entry. The data originate from a study of control samples from healthy donors and cancer patients. The germline gives CDR1 KGHSH, CDR2 LQKENI. V lost 3 bases and J 4 bases, leaving 10 bases between the germline ends. The CDR3 loop spans 14 amino acids. Produced via immunoSEQ multiplex PCR; TCRdb's table is partial and in-frame only. This sample has approximately 160,000 clones, with just over 90% found just once. J is TRBJ1-3 and V is TRBV18; TRBD1 might be the D (5 bases). The TCR was taken from a woman between 55 and 75 years old in good health. The sample taken for sequencing was blood. This chain's CDR3 is CASSPLTDGNTIYF. CDR3 bases: TGTGCCAGCTCACCCCTGACAGACGGAAACACCATATATTTT.